The rows below give T cell receptor beta chains drawn from one sample of a study of blood T cell repertoires in COVID-19. This table comes from immunoSEQ multiplex PCR, and its TCRdb copy is limited to in-frame clones, with some not included. The sample shows 200,000 to 300,000 clones, 75% to 90% of them seen only once. Sequencing input: peripheral blood. The receptors stem from a man aged 30 to 39 with active or convalescent COVID-19. The CDR3 runs from the conserved cysteine through the conserved F or W. A D gene is named only where the DNA matches it firmly. Some rows have no size entry. The others give once, few or many, or a class for an expanded clone.

D gene: TRBD1
clone size: .
V gene: TRBV5-4
J gene: TRBJ1-2
CDR3 DNA: TGTGCCAGCAATTTCGACAGGGGATATGGCTACACCTTC
CDR3 protein: CASNFDRGYGYTF

D gene: .
clone size: .
V gene: TRBV3-1/TRBV3-2
J gene: TRBJ2-3
CDR3 DNA: TGTGCCAGCAGCCCCCGACTCGGTAGCGGAGCAGATACGCAGTATTTT
CDR3 protein: CASSPRLGSGADTQYF

D gene: TRBD1
clone size: .
V gene: TRBV4-2
J gene: TRBJ1-3
CDR3 DNA: TGTGCCAGCAGCCAAGGATGGGACAGGGGGAACACCATATATTTT
CDR3 protein: CASSQGWDRGNTIYF

D gene: TRBD1
clone size: .
V gene: TRBV6-1
J gene: TRBJ1-5
CDR3 DNA: TGTGCCAGCAGTAAAGCCGGGACAGGGGTCGTGAATCAGCCCCAGCATTTT
CDR3 protein: CASSKAGTGVVNQPQHF

D gene: .
clone size: .
V gene: TRBV12-3/TRBV12-4
J gene: TRBJ2-2
CDR3 DNA: TGTGCCGGCGGGCACCAGAACACCGGGGAGCTGTTTTTT
CDR3 protein: CAGGHQNTGELFF

D gene: .
clone size: .
V gene: TRBV14
J gene: TRBJ2-5
CDR3 DNA: TGTGCCAGCAGCCCCGGTCTCCGGCTAGTCCAAGAGACCCAGTACTTC
CDR3 protein: CASSPGLRLVQETQYF

D gene: TRBD1
clone size: .
V gene: TRBV2
J gene: TRBJ1-2
CDR3 DNA: TGTGCCAGCAGCGAAACAGGGGTTTTACCTAACTATGGCTACACCTTC
CDR3 protein: CASSETGVLPNYGYTF

D gene: TRBD1
clone size: .
V gene: TRBV5-1
J gene: TRBJ1-2
CDR3 DNA: TGCGCCAGCAGCTTGTTTTTCGCAGGGGGGTTTAACTATGGCTACACCTTC
CDR3 protein: CASSLFFAGGFNYGYTF

D gene: TRBD2
clone size: once
V gene: TRBV3-1/TRBV3-2
J gene: TRBJ2-1
CDR3 DNA: TGTGCCAGCAGCTCGGGACTAGCGGGGGGTAATCAGCAGTTCTTC
CDR3 protein: CASSSGLAGGNQQFF

D gene: .
clone size: few
V gene: TRBV6-5
J gene: TRBJ2-1
CDR3 DNA: TGTGCCAGCAGCTACAGAGACAATGAGCAGTTCTTC
CDR3 protein: CASSYRDNEQFF

D gene: .
clone size: .
V gene: TRBV11-2
J gene: TRBJ1-2
CDR3 DNA: TGTGCCAGCAGCTTAGGGTCAGCTAACTATGGCTACACCTTC
CDR3 protein: CASSLGSANYGYTF

D gene: TRBD2
clone size: .
V gene: TRBV7-9
J gene: TRBJ2-3
CDR3 DNA: TGTGCCAGCGCCGGGGGGTCTAGCACAGATACGCAGTATTTT
CDR3 protein: CASAGGSSTDTQYF

D gene: TRBD1
clone size: .
V gene: TRBV5-4
J gene: TRBJ1-4
CDR3 DNA: TGTGCCAGCAGCTTAAGGGGGACAGGGGGAAATGAAAAACTGTTTTTT
CDR3 protein: CASSLRGTGGNEKLFF

D gene: .
clone size: few
V gene: TRBV12-3/TRBV12-4
J gene: TRBJ2-7
CDR3 DNA: TGTGCCAGCAGTTCGACAGGTTGGGAGCAGTACTTC
CDR3 protein: CASSSTGWEQYF

D gene: .
clone size: .
V gene: TRBV5-4
J gene: TRBJ2-3
CDR3 DNA: TGTGCCAGCAGAATTACGGAGGCATTCACAGATACGCAGTATTTT
CDR3 protein: CASRITEAFTDTQYF

D gene: TRBD1
clone size: few
V gene: TRBV5-1
J gene: TRBJ2-5
CDR3 DNA: TGCGCCAGCAGCTTGTACGGGACAGGGAGCCAAGAGACCCAGTACTTC
CDR3 protein: CASSLYGTGSQETQYF

D gene: .
clone size: once
V gene: TRBV12-3/TRBV12-4
J gene: TRBJ1-5
CDR3 DNA: TGTGCCAGCACCCAGGGGTATCAGCCCCAGCATTTT
CDR3 protein: CASTQGYQPQHF

D gene: TRBD2
clone size: .
V gene: TRBV6-2/TRBV6-3
J gene: TRBJ2-1
CDR3 DNA: TGTGCCAGCAGTCAGCGTTGGACTAGCGGGGCTGTTGAGCAGTTCTTC
CDR3 protein: CASSQRWTSGAVEQFF

D gene: .
clone size: .
V gene: TRBV13
J gene: TRBJ2-5
CDR3 DNA: TGTGCCAGCAGCTTGGGAGTGTTTGATGAGACCCAGTACTTC
CDR3 protein: CASSLGVFDETQYF

D gene: TRBD1
clone size: .
V gene: TRBV11-2
J gene: TRBJ1-1
CDR3 DNA: TGTGCCAGCAGCTTTACAACAGGGGGGATGAACACTGAAGCTTTCTTT
CDR3 protein: CASSFTTGGMNTEAFF

D gene: TRBD2
clone size: .
V gene: TRBV5-5
J gene: TRBJ2-1
CDR3 DNA: TGTGCCAGCAGCTCCATACACGGGACTAGTAAAAGTGAGCAGTTCTTC
CDR3 protein: CASSSIHGTSKSEQFF

D gene: .
clone size: .
V gene: TRBV12-3/TRBV12-4
J gene: TRBJ1-1
CDR3 DNA: TGTGCCAGCAGACAAGGGGGAGGGACTGAAGCTTTCTTT
CDR3 protein: CASRQGGGTEAFF

D gene: TRBD2
clone size: .
V gene: TRBV6-4
J gene: TRBJ2-2
CDR3 DNA: TGTGCCAGCAGTGAATCGTATGGCGGGGGGTACAACACCGGGGAGCTGTTTTTT
CDR3 protein: CASSESYGGGYNTGELFF

D gene: TRBD1
clone size: few
V gene: TRBV7-9
J gene: TRBJ1-2
CDR3 DNA: TGTGCCAGCAGCTTGAATGGACAGGGTGGCTACACCTTC
CDR3 protein: CASSLNGQGGYTF

D gene: TRBD1
clone size: .
V gene: TRBV19
J gene: TRBJ2-1
CDR3 DNA: TGTGCCAGTAGTATAGTTCCGGGACAGGTTAATGAGCAGTTCTTC
CDR3 protein: CASSIVPGQVNEQFF

D gene: .
clone size: .
V gene: TRBV5-6
J gene: TRBJ1-1
CDR3 DNA: TGTGCCAGCAGCTTGCGCGGGGGCGCGAACACTGAAGCTTTCTTT
CDR3 protein: CASSLRGGANTEAFF

D gene: TRBD2
clone size: .
V gene: TRBV7-6
J gene: TRBJ2-5
CDR3 DNA: TGTGCCAGCAGCTTAGTCTTCGGCGGTAGCGGGGGGGTGGCCAGTGAGACCCAGTACTTC
CDR3 protein: CASSLVFGGSGGVASETQYF

D gene: TRBD2
clone size: .
V gene: TRBV5-6
J gene: TRBJ2-3
CDR3 DNA: TGTGCCAGCAGCTTCCGACTAGCGGGGGGCACAGATACGCAGTATTTT
CDR3 protein: CASSFRLAGGTDTQYF

D gene: .
clone size: .
V gene: TRBV7-9
J gene: TRBJ1-6
CDR3 DNA: TGTGCCAGCAGCTTTGGCAGCTATAATTCACCCCTCCACTTT
CDR3 protein: CASSFGSYNSPLHF

D gene: TRBD2
clone size: .
V gene: TRBV4-3
J gene: TRBJ2-3
CDR3 DNA: TGCGCCAGCAGCGCGGGGGTCGGTACAGATACGCAGTATTTT
CDR3 protein: CASSAGVGTDTQYF

D gene: .
clone size: .
V gene: TRBV30
J gene: TRBJ1-5
CDR3 DNA: TGTGCCTGGAGTCACAAAAGGGCGGGTCAGCCCCAGCATTTT
CDR3 protein: CAWSHKRAGQPQHF

D gene: TRBD1
clone size: once
V gene: TRBV29-1
J gene: TRBJ2-1
CDR3 DNA: TGCAGCGTTTACGGGACAGCTAACAATGAGCAGTTCTTC
CDR3 protein: CSVYGTANNEQFF

D gene: .
clone size: .
V gene: TRBV21-1
J gene: TRBJ1-1
CDR3 DNA: TGTGCCAGCAGCAAAGGGGACAGGGGGAAGAATAACACTGAAGCTTTCTTT
CDR3 protein: CASSKGDRGKNNTEAFF

D gene: .
clone size: .
V gene: TRBV5-4
J gene: TRBJ1-2
CDR3 DNA: TGTGCCAGCAGCCCGAAACCGGACACATGGGTGGGAGGCTACACCTTC
CDR3 protein: CASSPKPDTWVGGYTF

D gene: TRBD1
clone size: .
V gene: TRBV5-1
J gene: TRBJ2-5
CDR3 DNA: TGCGCCAGCAGCTTGGCCGGGACAGAGCAAGAGACCCAGTACTTC
CDR3 protein: CASSLAGTEQETQYF

D gene: TRBD1
clone size: .
V gene: TRBV2
J gene: TRBJ2-3
CDR3 DNA: TGTGCCACCAATCCAGACAGGGGGACAGATACGCAGTATTTT
CDR3 protein: CATNPDRGTDTQYF

D gene: .
clone size: .
V gene: TRBV5-5
J gene: TRBJ1-5
CDR3 DNA: TGTGCCAGCAGCTCAGATCCCAATCAGCCCCAGCATTTT
CDR3 protein: CASSSDPNQPQHF

D gene: .
clone size: .
V gene: TRBV12-3/TRBV12-4
J gene: TRBJ2-5
CDR3 DNA: TGTGCCAGCAGTTTGAGGGAGACCCAGTACTTC
CDR3 protein: CASSLRETQYF

D gene: TRBD1
clone size: .
V gene: TRBV20-1
J gene: TRBJ1-1
CDR3 DNA: TGCAGTGCAACCACCGGGACAGTAACTTTT
CDR3 protein: CSATTGTVTF

D gene: TRBD1
clone size: .
V gene: TRBV11-1
J gene: TRBJ2-3
CDR3 DNA: TGTGCCAGCAGCCACGACAGGGGACTCACAGATACGCAGTATTTT
CDR3 protein: CASSHDRGLTDTQYF

D gene: .
clone size: .
V gene: TRBV15
J gene: TRBJ2-7
CDR3 DNA: TGTGCCACCAGCAACGCAGCCCAGGGCTACGAGCAGTACTTC
CDR3 protein: CATSNAAQGYEQYF

D gene: .
clone size: few
V gene: TRBV4-1
J gene: TRBJ2-7
CDR3 DNA: TGCGCCAGCAGCCAAGCACAGACAACCTACGAGCAGTACTTC
CDR3 protein: CASSQAQTTYEQYF

D gene: TRBD2
clone size: .
V gene: TRBV4-3
J gene: TRBJ2-2
CDR3 DNA: TGCGCCAGCAGCCGGGTACTAGCGGGGGGGCCGGACGGGGAGCTGTTTTTT
CDR3 protein: CASSRVLAGGPDGELFF

D gene: .
clone size: .
V gene: TRBV30
J gene: TRBJ2-2
CDR3 DNA: TGTGCCTGGAGTGATGGAGTTTCCACCGGGGAGCTGTTTTTT
CDR3 protein: CAWSDGVSTGELFF

D gene: TRBD1
clone size: .
V gene: TRBV7-8
J gene: TRBJ2-5
CDR3 DNA: TGTGCCAGCAGCTACCAGCGGACAGGGAACCAAGAGACCCAGTACTTC
CDR3 protein: CASSYQRTGNQETQYF